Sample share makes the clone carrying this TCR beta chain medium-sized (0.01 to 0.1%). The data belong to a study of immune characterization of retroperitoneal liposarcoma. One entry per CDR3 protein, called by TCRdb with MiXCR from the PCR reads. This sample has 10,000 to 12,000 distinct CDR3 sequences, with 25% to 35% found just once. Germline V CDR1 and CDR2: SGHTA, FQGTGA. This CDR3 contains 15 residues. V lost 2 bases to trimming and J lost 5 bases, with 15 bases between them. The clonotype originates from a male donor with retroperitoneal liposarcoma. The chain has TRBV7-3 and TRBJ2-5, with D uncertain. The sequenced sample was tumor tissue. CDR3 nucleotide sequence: TGTGCCAGCAGCTTACAGCCCGCGGCCGGGGAGACCCAGTACTTC. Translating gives CASSLQPAAGETQYF.